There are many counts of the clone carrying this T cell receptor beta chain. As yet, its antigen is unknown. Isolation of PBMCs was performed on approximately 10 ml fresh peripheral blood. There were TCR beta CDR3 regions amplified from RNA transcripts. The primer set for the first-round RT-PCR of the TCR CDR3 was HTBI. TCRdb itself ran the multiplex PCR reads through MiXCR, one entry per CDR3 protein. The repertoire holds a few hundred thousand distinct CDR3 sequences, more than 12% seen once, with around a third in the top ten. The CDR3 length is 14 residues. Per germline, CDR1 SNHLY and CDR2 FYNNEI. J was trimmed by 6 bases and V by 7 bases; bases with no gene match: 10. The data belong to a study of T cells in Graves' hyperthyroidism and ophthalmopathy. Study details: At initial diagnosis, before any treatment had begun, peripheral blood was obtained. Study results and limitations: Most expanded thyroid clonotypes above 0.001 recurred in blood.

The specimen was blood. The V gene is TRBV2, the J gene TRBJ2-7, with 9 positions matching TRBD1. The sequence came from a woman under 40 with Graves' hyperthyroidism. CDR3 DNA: TGTGCCAGCACCGACGCACAGGGGGCAGGCGAGCAGTACTTC. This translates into CASTDAQGAGEQYF.